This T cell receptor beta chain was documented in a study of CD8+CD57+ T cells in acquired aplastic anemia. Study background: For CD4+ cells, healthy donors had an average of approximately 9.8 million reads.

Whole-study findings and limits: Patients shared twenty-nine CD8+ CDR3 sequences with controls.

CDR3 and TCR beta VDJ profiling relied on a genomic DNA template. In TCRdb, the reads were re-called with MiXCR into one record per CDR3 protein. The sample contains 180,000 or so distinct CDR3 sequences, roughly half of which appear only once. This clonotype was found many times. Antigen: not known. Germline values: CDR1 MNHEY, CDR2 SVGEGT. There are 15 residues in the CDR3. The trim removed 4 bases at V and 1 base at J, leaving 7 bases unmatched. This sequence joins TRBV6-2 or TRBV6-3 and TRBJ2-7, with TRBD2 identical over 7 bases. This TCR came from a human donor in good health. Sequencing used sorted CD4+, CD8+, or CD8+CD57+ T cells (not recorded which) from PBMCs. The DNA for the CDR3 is TGTGCCAGCAGTTCGTTAGCGGGTGAATCCTACGAGCAGTACTTC. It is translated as CASSSLAGESYEQYF.